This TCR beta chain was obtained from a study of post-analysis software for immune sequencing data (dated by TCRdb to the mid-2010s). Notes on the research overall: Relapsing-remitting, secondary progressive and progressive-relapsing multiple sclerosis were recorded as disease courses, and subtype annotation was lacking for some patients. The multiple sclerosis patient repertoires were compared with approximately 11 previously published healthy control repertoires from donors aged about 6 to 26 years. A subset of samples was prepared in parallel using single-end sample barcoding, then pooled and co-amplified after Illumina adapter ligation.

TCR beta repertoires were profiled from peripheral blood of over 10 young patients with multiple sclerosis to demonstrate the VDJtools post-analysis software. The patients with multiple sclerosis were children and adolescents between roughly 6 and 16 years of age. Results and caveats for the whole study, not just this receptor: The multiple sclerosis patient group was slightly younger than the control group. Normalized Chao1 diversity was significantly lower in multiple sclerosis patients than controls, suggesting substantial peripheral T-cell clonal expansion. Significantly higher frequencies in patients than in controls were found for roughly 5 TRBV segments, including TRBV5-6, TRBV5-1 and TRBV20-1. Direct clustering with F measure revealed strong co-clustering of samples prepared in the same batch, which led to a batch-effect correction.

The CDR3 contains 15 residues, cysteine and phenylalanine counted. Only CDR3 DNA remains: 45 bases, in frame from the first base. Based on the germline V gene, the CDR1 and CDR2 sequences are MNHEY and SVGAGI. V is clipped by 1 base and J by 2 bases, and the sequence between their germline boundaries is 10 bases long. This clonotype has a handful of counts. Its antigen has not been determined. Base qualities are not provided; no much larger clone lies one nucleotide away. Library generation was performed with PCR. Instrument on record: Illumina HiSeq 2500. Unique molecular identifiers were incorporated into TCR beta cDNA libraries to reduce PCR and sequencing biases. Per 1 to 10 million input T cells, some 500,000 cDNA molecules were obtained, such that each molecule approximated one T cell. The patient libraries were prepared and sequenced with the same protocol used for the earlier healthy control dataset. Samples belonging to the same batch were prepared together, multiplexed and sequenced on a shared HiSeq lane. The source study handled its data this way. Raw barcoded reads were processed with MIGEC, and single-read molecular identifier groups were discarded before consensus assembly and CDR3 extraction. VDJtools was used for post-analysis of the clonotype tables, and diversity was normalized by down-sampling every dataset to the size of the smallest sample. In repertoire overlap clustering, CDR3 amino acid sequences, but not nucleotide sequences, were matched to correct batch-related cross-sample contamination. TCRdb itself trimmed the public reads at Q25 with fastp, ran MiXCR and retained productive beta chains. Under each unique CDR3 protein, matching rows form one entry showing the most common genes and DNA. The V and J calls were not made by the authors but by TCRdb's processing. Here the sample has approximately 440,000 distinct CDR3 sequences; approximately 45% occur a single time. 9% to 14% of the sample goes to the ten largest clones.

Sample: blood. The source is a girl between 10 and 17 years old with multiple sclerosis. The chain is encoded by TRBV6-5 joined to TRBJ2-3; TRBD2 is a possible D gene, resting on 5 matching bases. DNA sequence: TGTGCCAGCAGTTACTACGGAGGACCCACAGATACGCAGTATTTT. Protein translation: CASSYYGGPTDTQYF.